This TCR beta chain came from a study of blood T cell repertoires in COVID-19. Study background: Acute-phase and convalescent COVID-19 samples originated in the United States, Italy and Spain.

The CDR3 consists of 12 residues. Trimming pared 5 bases from V and 4 bases from J, leaving 6 bases between. Germline CDR1 MDHEN, CDR2 SYDVKM. Data came from immunoSEQ multiplex PCR; TCRdb stores just in-frame clones and leaves some out. This table holds approximately 23,000 clones, less than 95% found once. The rearrangement joins TRBV28 to TRBJ1-5; D may be TRBD1 (6 bases). Material: peripheral blood. The receptor comes from a man in his 70s with acute or convalescent COVID-19. For the CDR3, the DNA is TGTGCCAGCAGTGGACAGAATCAGCCCCAGCATTTT. The encoded protein is CASSGQNQPQHF.